This is a list of T cell receptor beta chains from one sample in a study of blood T cell repertoires in COVID-19. Profiling relied on immunoSEQ multiplex PCR, and the TCRdb table lists in-frame clones only, not all of them. The sample holds around 250,000 clones, 70% to 90% seen once. Sequencing was done on a sample of PBMCs or T cells enriched from blood (not recorded which). These receptor sequences come from a woman between 50 and 59 years old who had recovered from COVID-19. Each CDR3 is given with its conserved first and last residue. The D gene is left open where the match is weak. Size is stated for part of the rows, as once, few or many counts, or as a class when the clone is expanded.

TRBD2	TRBV5-1	-	TRBJ2-3	CASSLALAAHTDTQYF	TGCGCCAGCAGCTTGGCACTAGCGGCACACACAGATACGCAGTATTTT
TRBD2	TRBV20-1	-	TRBJ2-3	CSAGTSGGAYF	TGCAGTGCAGGGACTAGCGGCGGAGCGTATTTT
-	TRBV6-1	-	TRBJ2-5	CASSESREETQYF	TGTGCCAGCAGTGAATCGAGGGAAGAGACCCAGTACTTC
TRBD2	TRBV12-5	-	TRBJ2-1	CASGPPSGVYNEQFF	TGTGCTAGTGGACCGCCTAGCGGAGTATACAATGAGCAGTTCTTC
TRBD1	TRBV19	-	TRBJ1-4	CASSGTGTGFGYEKLFF	TGTGCCAGTAGTGGCACCGGGACAGGGTTTGGATATGAAAAACTGTTTTTT
-	TRBV7-9	-	TRBJ2-5	CASSPSLRRGGQETQYF	TGTGCCAGCAGCCCGAGCTTGCGGAGGGGGGGCCAAGAGACCCAGTACTTC
-	TRBV18	-	TRBJ1-1	CASSPLTENTEAFF	TGTGCCAGCTCACCACTGACAGAGAACACTGAAGCTTTCTTT
TRBD2	TRBV12-5	-	TRBJ2-1	CASGSGTSDEQFF	TGTGCTAGTGGTTCCGGGACTAGCGATGAGCAGTTCTTC
TRBD2	TRBV10-3	-	TRBJ2-7	CAISESRLAGGLSQYF	TGTGCCATCAGTGAGTCTAGGCTAGCGGGAGGGCTTTCGCAGTACTTC
-	TRBV11-3	-	TRBJ1-6	CASRQIKGPWSPLHF	TGTGCCAGCAGACAAATCAAGGGGCCGTGGTCACCCCTCCACTTT
-	TRBV6-5	-	TRBJ2-6	CASSNRAGANVLTF	TGTGCCAGCAGTAACAGGGCTGGGGCCAACGTCCTGACTTTC
-	TRBV7-6	-	TRBJ2-7	CASSFGAGEQYF	TGTGCCAGCAGCTTTGGCGCGGGTGAGCAGTACTTC
TRBD1	TRBV3-1/TRBV3-2	-	TRBJ1-1	CASSVTGGTEAFF	TGTGCCAGCAGCGTAACAGGGGGCACTGAAGCTTTCTTT
-	TRBV14	-	TRBJ1-2	CASSQDATYGYTF	TGTGCCAGCAGCCAAGATGCTACGTATGGCTACACCTTC
-	TRBV18	once	TRBJ2-7	CASSPPSRAGEQYF	TGTGCCAGCTCACCACCGAGCAGGGCTGGCGAGCAGTACTTC
TRBD1	TRBV19	few	TRBJ1-2	CASNHPGQALNYGYTF	TGTGCCAGTAATCACCCGGGACAGGCGCTTAACTATGGCTACACCTTC
-	TRBV7-9	-	TRBJ1-6	CASSLVTGREDSPLHF	TGTGCCAGCAGCTTGGTAACGGGACGGGAGGATTCACCCCTCCACTTT
-	TRBV19	-	TRBJ2-1	CASSIEPRNFNEQFF	TGTGCCAGTAGTATAGAGCCTAGAAACTTCAATGAGCAGTTCTTC
-	TRBV18	-	TRBJ2-7	CASSPEFIYEQYF	TGTGCCAGCTCACCGGAGTTCATCTACGAGCAGTACTTC
-	TRBV7-9	-	TRBJ2-2	CASSLFKGGTGELFF	TGTGCCAGCAGCTTATTTAAAGGAGGTACCGGGGAGCTGTTTTTT
-	TRBV25-1	-	TRBJ2-1	CASSPYYPGEQFF	TGTGCCAGCAGTCCTTACTACCCTGGTGAGCAGTTCTTC
-	TRBV11-2	-	TRBJ2-1	CASSPAVSYNEQFF	TGTGCCAGCAGCCCCGCGGTCTCCTACAATGAGCAGTTCTTC
-	TRBV6-5	-	TRBJ2-1	CASSPLRYNEQFF	TGTGCCAGCAGTCCGCTGCGCTACAATGAGCAGTTCTTC
TRBD2	TRBV7-2	-	TRBJ2-3	CASRSGLAGLDTQYF	TGTGCCAGCAGGAGTGGACTAGCGGGCCTTGATACGCAGTATTTT
-	TRBV2	-	TRBJ1-1	CASSSDRDTEAFF	TGTGCCAGCAGTTCAGACAGAGACACTGAAGCTTTCTTT
-	TRBV3-1/TRBV3-2	few	TRBJ1-1	CASSQGRGGPQAFF	TGTGCCAGCAGCCAAGGGAGGGGGGGCCCCCAAGCTTTCTTT
-	TRBV24-1	-	TRBJ2-3	CATSDQGLSDTQYF	TGTGCCACCAGTGATCAGGGGCTCTCAGATACGCAGTATTTT
-	TRBV3-1/TRBV3-2	-	TRBJ2-3	CASHGLSTDTQYF	TGTGCCAGCCATGGACTTAGCACAGATACGCAGTATTTT
TRBD1	TRBV19	once	TRBJ2-2	CASTGQGLTGELFF	TGTGCCAGTACCGGACAGGGGTTGACCGGGGAGCTGTTTTTT
-	TRBV28	-	TRBJ1-2	CASSSLGQNYGYTF	TGTGCCAGCAGTTCCTTGGGCCAGAACTATGGCTACACCTTC
-	TRBV5-6	-	TRBJ1-1	CASSLQGLGTEAFF	TGTGCCAGCAGCTTACAGGGCTTGGGGACTGAAGCTTTCTTT
-	TRBV6-5	-	TRBJ2-2	CASSRRQINTGELFF	TGTGCCAGCAGTCGTAGACAGATTAACACCGGGGAGCTGTTTTTT
TRBD1	TRBV2	few	TRBJ1-1	CASSQDRDAEAFF	TGTGCCAGCAGTCAGGACAGGGATGCTGAAGCTTTCTTT
TRBD2	TRBV3-1/TRBV3-2	-	TRBJ2-3	CASSQGRQGLGLAFTDTQYF	TGTGCCAGCAGCCAAGGAAGGCAGGGTCTGGGACTAGCATTCACAGATACGCAGTATTTT
TRBD2	TRBV27	-	TRBJ2-4	CASSLSAGDYSKNIQYF	TGTGCCAGCAGTTTATCCGCGGGAGACTACTCTAAAAACATTCAGTACTTC
-	TRBV19	-	TRBJ2-2	CASSRLAANTGELFF	TGTGCCAGTAGTAGACTCGCGGCGAACACCGGGGAGCTGTTTTTT
TRBD1	TRBV7-9	-	TRBJ2-7	CASSSRQGTYEQYF	TGTGCCAGCAGCTCAAGACAGGGGACCTACGAGCAGTACTTC
-	TRBV5-1	few	TRBJ2-7	CASSLRSGLGSYEQYF	TGCGCCAGCAGCTTGCGATCAGGGCTGGGCTCCTACGAGCAGTACTTC
-	TRBV5-6	-	TRBJ1-1	CASSLEMGQNTEAFF	TGTGCCAGCAGCTTGGAGATGGGACAGAACACTGAAGCTTTCTTT
TRBD1	TRBV18	-	TRBJ1-2	CASSPLGTGAGYTF	TGTGCCAGCTCACCATTAGGGACAGGGGCCGGCTACACCTTC